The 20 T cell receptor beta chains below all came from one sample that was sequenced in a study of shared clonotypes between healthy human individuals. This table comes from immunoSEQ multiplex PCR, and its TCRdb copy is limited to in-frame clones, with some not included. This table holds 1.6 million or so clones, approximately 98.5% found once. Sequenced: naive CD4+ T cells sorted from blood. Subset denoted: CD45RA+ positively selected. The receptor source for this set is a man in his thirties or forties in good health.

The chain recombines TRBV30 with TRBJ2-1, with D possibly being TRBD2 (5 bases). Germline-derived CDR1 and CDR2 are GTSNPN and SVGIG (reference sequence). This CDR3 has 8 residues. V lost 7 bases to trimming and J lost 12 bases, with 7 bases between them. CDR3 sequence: CAFSGQFF. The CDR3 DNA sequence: TGTGCCTTCAGCGGGCAGTTCTTC.

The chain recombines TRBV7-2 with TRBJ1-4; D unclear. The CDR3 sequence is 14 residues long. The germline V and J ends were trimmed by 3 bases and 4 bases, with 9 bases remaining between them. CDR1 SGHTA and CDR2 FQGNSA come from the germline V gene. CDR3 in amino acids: CASSLQAVNEKLFF. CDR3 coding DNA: TGTGCCAGCAGCTTGCAGGCGGTTAATGAAAAACTGTTTTTT.

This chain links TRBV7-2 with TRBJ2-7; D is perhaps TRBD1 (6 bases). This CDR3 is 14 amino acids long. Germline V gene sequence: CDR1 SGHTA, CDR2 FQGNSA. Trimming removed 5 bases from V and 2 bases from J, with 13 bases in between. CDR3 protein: CASSKLRDTYEQYF. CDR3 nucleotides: TGTGCCAGCAGCAAACTCCGGGACACCTACGAGCAGTACTTC.

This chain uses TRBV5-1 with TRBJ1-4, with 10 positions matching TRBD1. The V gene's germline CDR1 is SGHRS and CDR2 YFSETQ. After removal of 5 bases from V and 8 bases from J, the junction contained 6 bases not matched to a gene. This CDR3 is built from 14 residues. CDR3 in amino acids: CASSRDRGGEKLFF. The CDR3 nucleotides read TGCGCCAGCAGTCGGGACAGGGGAGGAGAAAAACTGTTTTTT. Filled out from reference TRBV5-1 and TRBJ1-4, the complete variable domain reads KAGVTQTPRYLIKTRGQQVTLSCSPISGHRSVSWYQQTPGQGLQFLFEYFSETQRNKGNFPGRFSGRQFSNSRSEMNVSTLELGDSALYLCASSRDRGGEKLFFGSGTQLSVL.

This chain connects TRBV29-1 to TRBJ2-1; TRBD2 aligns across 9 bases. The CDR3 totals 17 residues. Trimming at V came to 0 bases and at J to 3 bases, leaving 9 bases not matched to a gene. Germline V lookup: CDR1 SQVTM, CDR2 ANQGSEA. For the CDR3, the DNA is TGCAGCGTTGAAGACCCGGCGACTAGCGGAGTCTACAATGAGCAGTTCTTC. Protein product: CSVEDPATSGVYNEQFF.

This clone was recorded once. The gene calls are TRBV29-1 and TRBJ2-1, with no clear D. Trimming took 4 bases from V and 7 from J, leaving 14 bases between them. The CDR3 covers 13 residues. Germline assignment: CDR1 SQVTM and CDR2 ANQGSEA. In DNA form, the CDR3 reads TGCAGCGTTGGATTAGTCAATTCAAATGAGCAGTTCTTC. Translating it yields CSVGLVNSNEQFF.

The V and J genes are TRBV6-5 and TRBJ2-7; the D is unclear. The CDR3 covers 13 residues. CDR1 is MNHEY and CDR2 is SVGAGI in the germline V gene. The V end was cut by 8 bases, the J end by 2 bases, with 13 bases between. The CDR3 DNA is TGTGCCAGCCACCCGGCCGGAGCCTACGAGCAGTACTTC. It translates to CASHPAGAYEQYF.

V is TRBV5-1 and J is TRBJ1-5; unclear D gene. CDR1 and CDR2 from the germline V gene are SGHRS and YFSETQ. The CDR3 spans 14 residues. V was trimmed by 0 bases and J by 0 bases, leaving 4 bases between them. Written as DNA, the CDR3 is TGCGCCAGCAGCTTGGACGATAGCAATCAGCCCCAGCATTTT. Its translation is CASSLDDSNQPQHF.

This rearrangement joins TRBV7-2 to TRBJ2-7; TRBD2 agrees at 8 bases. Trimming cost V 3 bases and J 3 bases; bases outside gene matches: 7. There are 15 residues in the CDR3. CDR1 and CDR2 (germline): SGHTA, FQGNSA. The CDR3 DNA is TGTGCCAGCAGCTTTAACGGGAGGGGAAACTACGAGCAGTACTTC. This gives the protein CASSFNGRGNYEQYF.

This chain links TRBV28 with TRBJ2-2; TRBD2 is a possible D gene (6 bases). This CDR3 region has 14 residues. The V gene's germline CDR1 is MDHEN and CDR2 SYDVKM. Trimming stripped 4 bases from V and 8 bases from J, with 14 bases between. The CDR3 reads CASSYSGLPGELFF. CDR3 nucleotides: TGTGCCAGCAGTTACTCGGGACTTCCTGGGGAGCTGTTTTTT.

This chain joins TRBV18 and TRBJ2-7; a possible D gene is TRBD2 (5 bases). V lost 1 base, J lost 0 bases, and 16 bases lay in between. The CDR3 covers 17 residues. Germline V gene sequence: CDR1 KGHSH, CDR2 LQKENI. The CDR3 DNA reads TGTGCCAGCTCACCACACGTGGGAAGGACTCCCTCCTACGAGCAGTACTTC. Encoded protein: CASSPHVGRTPSYEQYF.

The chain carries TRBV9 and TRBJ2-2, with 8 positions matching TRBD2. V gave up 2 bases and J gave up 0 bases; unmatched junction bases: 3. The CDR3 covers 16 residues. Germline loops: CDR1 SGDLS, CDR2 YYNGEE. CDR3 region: CASSVELAANTGELFF. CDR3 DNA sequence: TGTGCCAGCAGCGTCGAACTAGCGGCGAACACCGGGGAGCTGTTTTTT.

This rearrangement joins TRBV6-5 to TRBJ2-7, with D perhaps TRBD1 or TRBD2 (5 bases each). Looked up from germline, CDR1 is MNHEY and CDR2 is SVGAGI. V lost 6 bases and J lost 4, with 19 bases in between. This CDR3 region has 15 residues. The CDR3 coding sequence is TGTGCCAGCAGGGGGGAACGGCGGGCAGCTTACGAGCAGTACTTC. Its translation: CASRGERRAAYEQYF.

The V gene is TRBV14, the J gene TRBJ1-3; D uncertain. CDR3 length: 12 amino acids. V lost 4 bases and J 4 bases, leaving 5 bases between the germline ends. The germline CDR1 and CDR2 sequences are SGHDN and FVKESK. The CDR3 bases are TGTGCCAGCAGCCTCCTCGGAAACACCATATATTTT. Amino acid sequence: CASSLLGNTIYF. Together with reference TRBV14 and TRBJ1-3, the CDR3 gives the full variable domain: EAGVTQFPSHSVIEKGQTVTLRCDPISGHDNLYWYRRVMGKEIKFLLHFVKESKQDESGMPNNRFLAERTGGTYSTLKVQPAELEDSGVYFCASSLLGNTIYFGEGSWLTVV.

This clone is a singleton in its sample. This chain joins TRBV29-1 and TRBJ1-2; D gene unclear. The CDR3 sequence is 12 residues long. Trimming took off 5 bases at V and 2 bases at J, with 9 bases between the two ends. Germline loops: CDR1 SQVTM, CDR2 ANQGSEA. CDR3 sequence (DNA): TGCAGCGTTCGTGAAGAAAACTATGGCTACACCTTC. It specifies CSVREENYGYTF.

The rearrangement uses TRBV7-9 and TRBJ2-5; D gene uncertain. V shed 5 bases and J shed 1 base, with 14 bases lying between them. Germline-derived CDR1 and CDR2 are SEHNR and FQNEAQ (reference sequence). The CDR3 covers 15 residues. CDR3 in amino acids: CASSIWAPGQETQYF. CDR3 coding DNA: TGTGCCAGCAGCATTTGGGCACCCGGCCAAGAGACCCAGTACTTC.

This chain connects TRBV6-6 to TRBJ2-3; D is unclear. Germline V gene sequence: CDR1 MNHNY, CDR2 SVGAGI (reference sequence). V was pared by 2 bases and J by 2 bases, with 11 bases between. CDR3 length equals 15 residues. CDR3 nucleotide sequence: TGTGCCAGCAGTTACCCCTCACCTCACACAGATACGCAGTATTTT. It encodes CASSYPSPHTDTQYF.

The CDR3 DNA is TGTGCCAGCAGTCATTTCGGGACGGTGAACACTGAAGCTTTCTTT. Translation: CASSHFGTVNTEAFF. The V and J genes are TRBV6-6 and TRBJ1-1, with D possibly TRBD1 on 5 matching bases. The CDR3 sequence is 15 residues long. Germline CDR1 MNHNY, CDR2 SVGAGI (reference sequence). The V and J ends lost 5 bases and 0 bases respectively, with 13 bases between them.

The CDR3 region is CASSPEIAKNIQYF. CDR3 DNA: TGTGCCAGCAGTCCAGAGATAGCCAAAAACATTCAGTACTTC. The V call is TRBV27, the J call TRBJ2-4, with no clear D. The ends were cut back, 5 bases at V and 0 bases at J, with 8 bases in the middle. The CDR3 length is 14 residues. CDR1 is MNHEY, CDR2 SMNVEV, per germline (reference sequence).

The CDR3 loop is CASSFNRVGQETQYF. CDR3 sequence (DNA): TGTGCCAGCAGCTTCAACAGGGTGGGTCAAGAGACCCAGTACTTC. The J gene is TRBJ2-5, the V gene TRBV7-2; tentatively, D is TRBD1 (6 bases). V gave up 3 bases and J gave up 2 bases, with 13 bases separating them. The length of the CDR3 is 15 residues. Germline V gene data show CDR1 as SGHTA and CDR2 as FQGNSA. Full variable domain (rest looked up from reference TRBV7-2 and TRBJ2-5): GAGVSQSPSNKVTEKGKDVELRCDPISGHTALYWYRQSLGQGLEFLIYFQGNSAPDKSGLPSDRFSAERTGGSVSTLTIQRTQQEDSAVYLCASSFNRVGQETQYFGPGTRLLVL.